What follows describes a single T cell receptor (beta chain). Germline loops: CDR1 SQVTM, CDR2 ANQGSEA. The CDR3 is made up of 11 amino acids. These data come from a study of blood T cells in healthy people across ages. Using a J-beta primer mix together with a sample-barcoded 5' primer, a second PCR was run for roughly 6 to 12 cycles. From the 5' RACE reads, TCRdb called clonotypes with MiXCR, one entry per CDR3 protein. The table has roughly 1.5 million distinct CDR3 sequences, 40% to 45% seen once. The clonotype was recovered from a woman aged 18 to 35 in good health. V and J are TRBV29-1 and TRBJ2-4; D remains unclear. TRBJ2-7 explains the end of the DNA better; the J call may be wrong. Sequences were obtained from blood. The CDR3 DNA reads TGCAGCGTTCTGGGCCGCAACGAGCAGTACTTC. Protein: CSVLGRNEQYF.